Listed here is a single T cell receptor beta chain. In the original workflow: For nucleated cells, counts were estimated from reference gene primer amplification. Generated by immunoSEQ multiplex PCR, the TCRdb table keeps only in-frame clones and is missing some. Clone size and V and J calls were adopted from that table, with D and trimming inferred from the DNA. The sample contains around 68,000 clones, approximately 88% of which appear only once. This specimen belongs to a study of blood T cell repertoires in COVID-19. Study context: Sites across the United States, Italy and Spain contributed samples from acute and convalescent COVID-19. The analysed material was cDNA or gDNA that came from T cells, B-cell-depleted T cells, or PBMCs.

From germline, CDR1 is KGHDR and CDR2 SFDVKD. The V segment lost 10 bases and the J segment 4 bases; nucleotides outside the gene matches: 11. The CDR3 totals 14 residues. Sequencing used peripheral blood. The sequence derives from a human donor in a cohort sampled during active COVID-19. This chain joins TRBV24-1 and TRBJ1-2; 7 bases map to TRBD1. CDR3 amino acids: CATSKKGQIYGYTF. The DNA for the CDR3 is TGTGCCACGAGTAAGAAGGGACAGATCTATGGCTACACCTTC.